What follows are 6 T cell receptor beta chains derived from one specimen sequenced in a study of radiation and T cells in renal cell carcinoma. Here immunoSEQ multiplex PCR was the method, and the copy in TCRdb shows in-frame clones only, minus some. Among 22,000 or so clones listed, about 50% were seen once. Regarding treatment: 15 Gy SBRT to primary tumor, nephrectomy 4 weeks later. The source material was tumor tissue, sampled from a patient whose treatment included radiotherapy and nephrectomy. The receptors come from a woman in her forties or fifties with renal cell carcinoma.

This clone was seen more than once but under ten times. V usage is TRBV29-1 and J usage is TRBJ1-2, with D uncertain. V was trimmed by 2 bases and J by 3 bases, leaving 13 bases between them. This CDR3 is 14 amino acids long. Per germline, CDR1 SQVTM and CDR2 ANQGSEA. The CDR3 sequence: CSVESQSGYYGYTF. CDR3 sequence (DNA): TGCAGCGTTGAATCACAGTCCGGCTACTATGGCTACACCTTC.

A few counts support this clone. The chain uses TRBV10-3 and TRBJ1-2, with D perhaps matching TRBD1 (5 bases). CDR3 length: 16 amino acids. V lost 0 bases and J lost 2, with 13 bases in between. Germline CDR1 and CDR2: ENHRY and SYGVKD. The CDR3 spells CAISESTQRGNYGYTF. DNA of the CDR3: TGTGCCATCAGTGAGTCTACCCAACGGGGGAACTATGGCTACACCTTC.

This clone was detected once. This chain joins TRBV4-3 and TRBJ2-7; D might be TRBD2 (7 bases). V shed 0 bases and J shed 2 bases, with 17 bases lying between them. This CDR3 contains 17 residues. Per the germline V gene, CDR1 is LGHNA and CDR2 is YSLEER. The CDR3 loop reads CASSQEWGGQKAYEQYF. For the CDR3, the DNA is TGCGCCAGCAGCCAAGAGTGGGGGGGCCAAAAAGCCTACGAGCAGTACTTC.

The chain employs TRBV7-9 and TRBJ1-1, with a tentative D call TRBD1 (5 bases). The CDR3 extends over 16 amino acids. Germline V CDR1 and CDR2: SEHNR, FQNEAQ (reference sequence). Trimming shortened V by 3 bases and J by 4 bases, and 18 bases separated the two germline ends. The CDR3 protein is CASSFREGAGSTEAFF. CDR3 nucleotide sequence: TGTGCCAGCAGCTTTCGGGAAGGGGCGGGGTCCACTGAAGCTTTCTTT.

V gene TRBV29-1 combines with J gene TRBJ2-1; D uncertain. This CDR3 is built from 15 residues. V was pared by 1 base and J by 5 bases, with 15 bases between. Germline V gene data show CDR1 as SQVTM and CDR2 as ANQGSEA. This CDR3 reads CSVEGLGRLHNEQFF. CDR3 nucleotides: TGCAGCGTTGAAGGTCTCGGCCGGCTTCACAATGAGCAGTTCTTC.

The sample holds a few counts of this clone. This rearrangement joins TRBV29-1 to TRBJ2-3; D is ambiguous. The CDR3 runs to 14 residues. Per the germline V gene, CDR1 is SQVTM and CDR2 is ANQGSEA. The V end was cut by 3 bases, the J end by 4 bases, with 14 bases between. The CDR3, as DNA: TGCAGCGTTGATACTTACCCCCTCGCAGATACGCAGTATTTT. It encodes CSVDTYPLADTQYF.